Given below is one T cell receptor beta chain in context. The data were obtained in a study of blood T cells in healthy people across ages. A J-beta primer mix and a sample-barcoded 5' primer were used in a second PCR of roughly 6 to 11 cycles. TCRdb reprocessed the 5' RACE reads with MiXCR, giving one entry per CDR3 protein. The sample comprises around 870,000 distinct CDR3 sequences, about 28% of which are singletons, and 15% to 20% rests with the top ten. CDR3 length: 15 residues. Trimming removed 4 bases at V and 2 bases at J, with 13 bases between. From germline, CDR1 is MNHEY and CDR2 SVGAGI. Sequenced sample: blood. The source of this sequence is a woman of 80 years or more in good health. This sequence joins TRBV6-5 and TRBJ2-3; D remains ambiguous. In nucleotides, the CDR3 is TGTGCCAGCAGTTCCACCCACGAACCCACAGATACGCAGTATTTT. It encodes CASSSTHEPTDTQYF.